This T cell receptor (beta chain) was sequenced during a study of spatial heterogeneity in lung cancer. Background on the study: Among detected sequences, beta-chain ones consistently exceeded alpha-chain ones in number.

The CDR3 contains 15 residues. Time point noted: sample taken at primary tumor resection. Patients with untreated early-stage non-small cell lung cancer, numbering 72, were the donors. Extraction of whole RNA from tumor, nontumor lung or frozen PBMC preceded unsorted sequencing. TCRdb analysed the 5' RACE reads with MiXCR anew, one entry per CDR3 protein. The sample shows 50,000 to 75,000 distinct CDR3 sequences, approximately 6% of them seen only once. This specimen consisted of PBMCs, obtained at surgery. The sequence derives from a female donor with early-stage non-small cell lung cancer. The V gene is TRBV21-1, the J gene TRBJ2-1; the table names TRBD1, a call not compared with the DNA. TRBV21-1 is given as a pseudogene. Here the CDR3 reads CASKITGIGNNEQFF. The CDR3 nucleotides are TGTGCCAGCAAGATTACAGGGATCGGGAATAATGAGCAGTTCTTC.